Following are 18 T cell receptor beta chains from one sample sequenced in a study of a mutant IDH1 vaccine in newly diagnosed glioma. Repertoires were generated with immunoSEQ multiplex PCR, while TCRdb's copy carries only in-frame clones and drops some. The sample contains tens of thousands of clones, more than 70% of which appear only once. Time point in this sample: week 23, last vaccination. Doses comprised 300 ug of mutant IDH1 20-mer peptide each, plus topical imiquimod. The antigens for these receptors are not known. The sequencing here drew on PBMCs, taken from a glioma patient whose treatment included an IDH1 peptide vaccine. Every receptor here comes from a woman aged 45-59 years with glioma.

The rearrangement joins TRBV11-1 to TRBJ2-5; 8 bases map to TRBD2. Trimming cost V 5 bases and J 9 bases; bases outside gene matches: 11. Looked up from germline, CDR1 is SGHAT and CDR2 is FQDESV (reference sequence). The CDR3 runs 14 residues. For the CDR3, the DNA is TGTGCCAGCAGCCCGGGACTAGGACCCCCGTCCCAGTACTTC. This codes for CASSPGLGPPSQYF.

The V and J genes are TRBV7-8 and TRBJ1-3; no firm D call. From germline, CDR1 is SGHVS and CDR2 FQNEAQ. The CDR3 has 13 residues. V was shortened by 5 bases and J by 0 bases, with 5 bases between the two germline ends. The chain's CDR3 is CASSLNSGNTIYF. CDR3 coding DNA: TGTGCCAGCAGCCTCAACTCTGGAAACACCATATATTTT.

This clone was counted once. The chain combines TRBV10-3 with TRBJ1-3; D uncertain. Germline loops: CDR1 ENHRY, CDR2 SYGVKD. This CDR3 comprises 15 residues. V was shortened by 0 bases and J by 1 base, with 7 bases between the two germline ends. In DNA form, the CDR3 reads TGTGCCATCAGTGAGTCAAGTAGTTCTGGAAACACCATATATTTT. Protein sequence: CAISESSSSGNTIYF.

The rearrangement links TRBV6-5 to TRBJ1-2; no clear D gene. The CDR3 is 14 residues long. Germline CDR1 is MNHEY and CDR2 is SVGAGI. Trimming pared 5 bases from V and 2 bases from J, leaving 12 bases between. The CDR3 protein is CASSPYGRNYGYTF. DNA of the CDR3: TGTGCCAGCAGTCCCTATGGACGGAACTATGGCTACACCTTC.

The rearrangement links TRBV4-2 to TRBJ2-2; a possible D gene is TRBD1 (5 bases). Trimming shortened V by 5 bases and J by 6 bases, and 10 bases separated the two germline ends. CDR1 and CDR2 from the germline V gene are LGHNA and YNFKEQ. This CDR3 comprises 13 residues. This CDR3 is CASSLAGPGELFF. DNA for the CDR3: TGTGCCAGCAGCTTGGCAGGGCCCGGGGAGCTGTTTTTT.

The chain joins TRBV28 to TRBJ1-5, with 7 bases fitting TRBD1. V was pared by 5 bases and J by 6 bases, with 10 bases of the junction left unmatched. The CDR3 runs 15 residues. Germline V gene lookup returns CDR1 MDHEN and CDR2 SYDVKM. The CDR3, as DNA: TGTGCCAGCAGTCCGACCTCAGGGGGGGGTCAGCCCCAGCATTTT. It specifies CASSPTSGGGQPQHF.

In its sample, this clone was seen a few times. The V and J genes are TRBV27 and TRBJ1-5; TRBD1 agrees at 7 bases. V lost 3 bases, J lost 3 bases, and 5 bases stayed unmatched. Germline assignment: CDR1 MNHEY and CDR2 SMNVEV (reference sequence). The CDR3 runs to 15 residues. CDR3 loop: CASSFVQGPNQPQHF. In DNA, the CDR3 is TGTGCCAGCAGTTTCGTACAGGGGCCCAATCAGCCCCAGCATTTT.

The CDR3 here is CASSESGGRAYEQYF. In DNA, the CDR3 is TGCGCCAGCAGTGAGTCCGGAGGGAGGGCCTACGAGCAGTACTTC. This chain connects TRBV10-2 to TRBJ2-7; 7 nucleotides match TRBD2. CDR1 is WSHSY, CDR2 SAAADI, per germline. The CDR3 contains 15 residues. After removal of 0 bases from V and 2 bases from J, the junction contained 4 bases not matched to a gene.

The J gene is TRBJ1-1, the V gene TRBV6-6, with TRBD1 as a possible D gene (5 bases). V was trimmed by 6 bases and J by 2 bases, leaving 10 bases between them. CDR3 length equals 13 residues. Germline V gene sequence: CDR1 MNHNY, CDR2 SVGAGI (reference sequence). The CDR3 bases are TGTGCCAGCAGACAGGACAAAAACACTGAAGCTTTCTTT. Encoded protein: CASRQDKNTEAFF.

V is TRBV5-4 and J is TRBJ2-7, with D perhaps matching TRBD2 (5 bases). The DNA end favors TRBJ2-5, so the J call may be wrong. CDR1 is SGHNT and CDR2 is YYREEE in the germline V gene (reference sequence). This CDR3 has 14 amino acids. The CDR3 bases are TGTGCCAGCAGCTTGGCGGGGAGCGCAGAGACCCAGTACTTC. This translates into CASSLAGSAETQYF.

This chain joins TRBV5-1 and TRBJ1-1; TRBD1 might be the D (5 bases). CDR1 SGHRS and CDR2 YFSETQ come from the germline V gene. This CDR3 comprises 15 residues. V was clipped by 2 bases and J by 1 base, with 12 bases between them. The CDR3 sequence is CASSLGGGKNTEAFF. CDR3 nucleotide sequence: TGCGCCAGCAGCTTAGGTGGGGGGAAGAACACTGAAGCTTTCTTT.

The J gene is TRBJ2-1, the V gene TRBV11-2; D gene ambiguous. Germline V gene data show CDR1 as SGHAT and CDR2 as FQNNGV. This CDR3 comprises 12 residues. V was shortened by 5 bases and J by 10 bases, with 12 bases between the two germline ends. The CDR3 loop reads CASSPRRLEQFF. Written as DNA, the CDR3 is TGTGCCAGCAGCCCCCGGCGGCTAGAGCAGTTCTTC.

The chain uses TRBV5-1 and TRBJ2-7; no definite D call. Germline CDR1 reads SGHRS; CDR2 reads YFSETQ. This CDR3 comprises 11 residues. V lost 2 bases, J lost 4 bases, and 4 bases lay in between. The CDR3 bases are TGCGCCAGCAGCTTAGGTTACGAGCAGTACTTC. This gives the protein CASSLGYEQYF.

The V and J genes are TRBV9 and TRBJ2-7, with 11 bases fitting TRBD1. V lost 5 bases, J lost 2 bases, and 9 bases stayed unmatched. CDR3 size: 16 residues. In germline, CDR1 is SGDLS, CDR2 YYNGEE. CDR3 sequence: CASSPTPGQGAYEQYF. The DNA for the CDR3 is TGTGCCAGCAGTCCAACGCCGGGACAGGGGGCCTACGAGCAGTACTTC.

This sequence joins TRBV19 and TRBJ2-1; 10 nucleotides line up with TRBD2. Unmatched junction bases numbered 11, after V lost 6 bases and J lost 0 bases. CDR1 and CDR2 (germline): LNHDA, SQIVND (reference sequence). The CDR3 has 18 residues. This chain's CDR3 is CASSRTSSGSSSYNEQFF. The CDR3 coding sequence is TGTGCCAGTAGCCGCACATCTAGCGGGAGTTCCTCCTACAATGAGCAGTTCTTC.

The chain carries TRBV7-9 and TRBJ1-2; TRBD1 matches at 7 bases. CDR3 size: 12 residues. Germline trimming cut 4 bases from V and 6 bases from J; bases unmatched to any gene: 2. CDR1 SEHNR and CDR2 FQNEAQ come from the germline V gene (reference sequence). This chain's CDR3 is CASSWDSDGYTF. The CDR3 nucleotides read TGTGCCAGCAGCTGGGACAGCGATGGCTACACCTTC.

In DNA, the CDR3 is TGCGCCAGCAGCGGGCGGGGAGATACGCAGTATTTT. Translated, it gives CASSGRGDTQYF. J is TRBJ2-3 and V is TRBV4-1; possible D gene TRBD2, 6 bases. This CDR3 is 12 amino acids long. The germline V gene has CDR1 MGHRA and CDR2 YSYEKL. V lost 5 bases and J lost 5, with 8 bases in between.

V is TRBV29-1 and J is TRBJ2-1, with D possibly being TRBD1 (5 bases). Germline-derived CDR1 and CDR2 are SQVTM and ANQGSEA. The CDR3 totals 14 residues. Trimming took 6 bases from V and 0 from J, leaving 12 bases between them. The DNA for the CDR3 is TGCAGCGTCGCACCGGACAACTCCTACAATGAGCAGTTCTTC. Translation gives CSVAPDNSYNEQFF.